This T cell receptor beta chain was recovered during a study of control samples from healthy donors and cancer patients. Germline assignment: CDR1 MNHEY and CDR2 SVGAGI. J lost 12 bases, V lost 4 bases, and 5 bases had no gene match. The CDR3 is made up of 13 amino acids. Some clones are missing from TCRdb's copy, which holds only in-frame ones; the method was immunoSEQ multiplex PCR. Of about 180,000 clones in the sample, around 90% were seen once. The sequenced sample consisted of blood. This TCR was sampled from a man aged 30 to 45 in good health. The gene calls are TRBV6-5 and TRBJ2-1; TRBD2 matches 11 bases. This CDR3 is CASSWRLAGWQFF. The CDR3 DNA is TGTGCCAGCAGTTGGAGACTAGCGGGGTGGCAGTTCTTC.